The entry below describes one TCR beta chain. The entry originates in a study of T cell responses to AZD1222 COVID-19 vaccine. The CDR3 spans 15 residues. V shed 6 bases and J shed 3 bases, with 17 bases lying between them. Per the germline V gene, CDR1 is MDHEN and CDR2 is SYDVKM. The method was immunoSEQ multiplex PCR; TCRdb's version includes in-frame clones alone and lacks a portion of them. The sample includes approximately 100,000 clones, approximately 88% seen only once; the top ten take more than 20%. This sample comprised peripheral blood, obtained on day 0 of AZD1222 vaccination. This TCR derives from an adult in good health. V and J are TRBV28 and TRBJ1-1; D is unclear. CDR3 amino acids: CASRPLKGFDTEAFF. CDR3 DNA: TGTGCCAGCAGGCCCCTTAAAGGGTTTGACACTGAAGCTTTCTTT.